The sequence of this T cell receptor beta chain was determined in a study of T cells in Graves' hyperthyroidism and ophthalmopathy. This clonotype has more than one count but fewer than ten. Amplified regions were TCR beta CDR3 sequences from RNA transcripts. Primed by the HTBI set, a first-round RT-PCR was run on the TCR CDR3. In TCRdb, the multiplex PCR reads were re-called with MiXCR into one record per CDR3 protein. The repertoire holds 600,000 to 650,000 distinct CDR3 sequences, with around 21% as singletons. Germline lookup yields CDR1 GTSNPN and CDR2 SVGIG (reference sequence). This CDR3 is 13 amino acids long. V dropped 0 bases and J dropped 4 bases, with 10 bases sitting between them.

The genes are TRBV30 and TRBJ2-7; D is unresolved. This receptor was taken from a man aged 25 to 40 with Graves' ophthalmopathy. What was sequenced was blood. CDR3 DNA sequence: TGTGCCTGGAGTGTTCAGGTTCAATACGAGCAGTACTTC. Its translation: CAWSVQVQYEQYF.